This TCR beta chain stems from a study of T cells in Graves' hyperthyroidism and ophthalmopathy. Regarding the study as a whole: Among clonotypes expanded in thyroid above 0.001, most were also found in blood.

Diagnoses used clinical symptoms, serum thyroxine and TRAb, thyroid ultrasound and orbital computed tomography. Regions amplified from RNA transcripts were the TCR beta CDR3 regions. The TCR CDR3 was amplified in a first-round RT-PCR using the HTBI primer set. TCRdb re-called the multiplex PCR reads through MiXCR, storing one row per CDR3 protein. The sample lists 450,000 to 600,000 distinct CDR3 sequences; just under 20% were seen once. Many counts were recorded for this clonotype. Its antigen remains unidentified. CDR3 length: 14 residues. Germline V gene sequence: CDR1 SGHAT, CDR2 FQNNGV. The V and J ends lost 4 bases and 9 bases, in that order; junction bases with no gene match: 8.

J is TRBJ2-1 and V is TRBV11-2; 8 bases are shared with TRBD2. Material for sequencing was blood. The sequence was collected from a middle-aged man with Graves' ophthalmopathy. The CDR3 is CASSSDRGGFEQFF. The CDR3 bases are TGTGCCAGCAGCTCGGATCGGGGGGGGTTTGAGCAGTTCTTC.